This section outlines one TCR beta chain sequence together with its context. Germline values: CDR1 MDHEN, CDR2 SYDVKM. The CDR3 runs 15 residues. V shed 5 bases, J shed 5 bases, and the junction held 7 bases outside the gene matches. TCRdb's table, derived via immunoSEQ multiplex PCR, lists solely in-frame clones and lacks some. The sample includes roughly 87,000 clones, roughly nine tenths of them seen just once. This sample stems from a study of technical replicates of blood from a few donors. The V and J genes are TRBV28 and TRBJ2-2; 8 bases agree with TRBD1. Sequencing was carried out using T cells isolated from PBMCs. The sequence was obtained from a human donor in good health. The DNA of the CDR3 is TGTGCCAGCAGTCTACCTCAGGGGGCGACCGGGGAGCTGTTTTTT. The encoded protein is CASSLPQGATGELFF.